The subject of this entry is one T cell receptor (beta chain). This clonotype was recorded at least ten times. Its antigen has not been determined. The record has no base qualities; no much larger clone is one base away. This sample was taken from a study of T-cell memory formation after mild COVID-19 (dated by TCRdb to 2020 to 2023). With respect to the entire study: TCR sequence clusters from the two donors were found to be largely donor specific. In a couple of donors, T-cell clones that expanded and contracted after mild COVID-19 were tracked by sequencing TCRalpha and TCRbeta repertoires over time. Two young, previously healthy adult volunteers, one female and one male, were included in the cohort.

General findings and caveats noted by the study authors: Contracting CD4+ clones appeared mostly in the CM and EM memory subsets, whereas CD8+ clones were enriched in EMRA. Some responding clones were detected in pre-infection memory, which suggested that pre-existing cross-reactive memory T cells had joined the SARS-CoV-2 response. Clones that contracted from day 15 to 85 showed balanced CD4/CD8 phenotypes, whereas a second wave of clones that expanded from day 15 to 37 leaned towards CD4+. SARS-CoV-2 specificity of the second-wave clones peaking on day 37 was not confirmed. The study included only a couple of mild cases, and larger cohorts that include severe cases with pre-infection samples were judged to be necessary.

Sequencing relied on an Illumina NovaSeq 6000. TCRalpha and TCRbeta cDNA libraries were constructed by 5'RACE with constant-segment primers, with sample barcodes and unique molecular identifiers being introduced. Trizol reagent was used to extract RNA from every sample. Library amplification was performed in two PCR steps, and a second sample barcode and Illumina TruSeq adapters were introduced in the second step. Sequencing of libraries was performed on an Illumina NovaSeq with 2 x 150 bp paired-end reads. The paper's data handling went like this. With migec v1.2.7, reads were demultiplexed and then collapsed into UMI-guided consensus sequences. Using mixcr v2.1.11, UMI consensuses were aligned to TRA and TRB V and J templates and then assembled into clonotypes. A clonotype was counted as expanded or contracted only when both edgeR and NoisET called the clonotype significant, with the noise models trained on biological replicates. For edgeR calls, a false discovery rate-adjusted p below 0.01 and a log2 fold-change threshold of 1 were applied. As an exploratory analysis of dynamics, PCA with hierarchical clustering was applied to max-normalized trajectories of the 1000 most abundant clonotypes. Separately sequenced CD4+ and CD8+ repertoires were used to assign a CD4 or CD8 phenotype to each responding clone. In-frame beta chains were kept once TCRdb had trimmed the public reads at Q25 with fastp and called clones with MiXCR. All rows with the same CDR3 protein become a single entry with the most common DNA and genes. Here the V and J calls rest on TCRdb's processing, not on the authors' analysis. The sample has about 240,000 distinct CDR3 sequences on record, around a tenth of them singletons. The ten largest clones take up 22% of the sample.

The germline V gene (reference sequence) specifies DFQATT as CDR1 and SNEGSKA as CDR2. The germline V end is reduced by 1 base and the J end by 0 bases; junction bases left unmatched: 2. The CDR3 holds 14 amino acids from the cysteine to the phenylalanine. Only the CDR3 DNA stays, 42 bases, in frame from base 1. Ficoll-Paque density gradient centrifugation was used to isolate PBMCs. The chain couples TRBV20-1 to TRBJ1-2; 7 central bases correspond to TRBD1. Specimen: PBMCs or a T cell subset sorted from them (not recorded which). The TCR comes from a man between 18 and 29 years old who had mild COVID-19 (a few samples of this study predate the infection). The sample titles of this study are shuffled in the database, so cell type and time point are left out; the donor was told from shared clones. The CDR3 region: CSARGQGANYGYTF. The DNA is TGCAGTGCTAGAGGTCAGGGGGCTAACTATGGCTACACCTTC.